This is a list of T cell receptor beta chains from one sample in a study of cytomegalovirus exposure and HLA in healthy donors. Profiled with immunoSEQ multiplex PCR; TCRdb holds only in-frame clones, not every one. The repertoire has about 170,000 clones, about 88% of them found once; the top ten carry more than 2%. The sample comprised PBMCs. All receptors derive from a man aged 18 to 30 in good health and CMV-seropositive. Each CDR3 is given with its conserved first and last residue. Each record gives: clone size, D gene, V gene, J gene, CDR3 protein, CDR3 DNA. D genes are given only for firm matches. The listing skips clone size in some rows; elsewhere it reads once, few, many or a size class.

>once|.|TRBV20-1|TRBJ2-5
CSAMRETQYF
TGCAGTGCTATGAGAGAGACCCAGTACTTC
>once|.|TRBV7-6|TRBJ2-5
CASSAQLEVRQYF
TGTGCCAGCAGCGCGCAACTAGAGGTCCGCCAGTACTTC
>.|TRBD1|TRBV4-1|TRBJ1-4
CASSQDPGGDEKLFF
TGCGCCAGCAGCCAAGATCCAGGGGGAGATGAAAAACTGTTTTTT
>.|TRBD1|TRBV5-1|TRBJ2-4
CASSLTTGENIQYF
TGCGCCAGCAGCTTAACTACAGGGGAAAACATTCAGTACTTC
>.|TRBD1|TRBV7-2|TRBJ2-2
CASSTPGQGAVGELFF
TGTGCCAGCAGCACCCCGGGACAGGGGGCAGTCGGGGAGCTGTTTTTT
>.|TRBD2|TRBV6-6|TRBJ2-4
CASSYSGAPAKNIQYF
TGTGCCAGCAGTTATAGCGGGGCCCCCGCCAAAAACATTCAGTACTTC
>.|.|TRBV18|TRBJ1-1
CASSPEVDIEAFF
TGTGCCAGCTCACCCGAAGTTGACATCGAAGCTTTCTTT
>.|.|TRBV18|TRBJ1-5
CASSPPQGLGQPQHF
TGTGCCAGCTCACCACCGCAGGGACTCGGGCAGCCCCAGCATTTT
>.|.|TRBV7-2|TRBJ1-2
CASSLAAYGYTF
TGTGCCAGCAGCTTAGCGGCTTATGGCTACACCTTC
>.|TRBD1|TRBV4-2|TRBJ2-2
CASSQDFGQGWTGELFF
TGTGCCAGCAGCCAAGATTTCGGACAGGGGTGGACCGGGGAGCTGTTTTTT
>.|.|TRBV18|TRBJ2-1
CASSPGDEQFF
TGTGCCAGCTCACCTGGAGATGAGCAGTTCTTC
>.|TRBD1|TRBV5-8|TRBJ1-1
CASSFYGGGTGASYTEAFF
TGTGCCAGCAGCTTCTACGGTGGCGGGACAGGGGCCTCCTACACTGAAGCTTTCTTT
>.|TRBD1|TRBV7-7|TRBJ2-7
CASSWGQGYEQYF
TGTGCCAGCAGCTGGGGACAGGGGTACGAGCAGTACTTC
>.|TRBD2|TRBV5-4|TRBJ2-5
CASSLGPAGGLGTQYF
TGTGCCAGCAGCTTGGGGCCAGCGGGGGGGCTTGGGACCCAGTACTTC
>few|TRBD1|TRBV19|TRBJ1-2
CASSPEPGGAYGYTF
TGTGCCAGTAGTCCCGAACCAGGGGGCGCCTATGGCTACACCTTC
>.|TRBD2|TRBV4-3|TRBJ2-3
CASSQGVGGGADTQYF
TGCGCCAGCAGCCAAGGGGTTGGCGGGGGGGCAGATACGCAGTATTTT
>.|.|TRBV30|TRBJ2-3
CAWSASQGRSSQYF
TGTGCCTGGAGTGCCTCCCAGGGGCGGTCCTCGCAGTATTTT
>once|.|TRBV7-2|TRBJ1-5
CASSLYNQPQHF
TGTGCCAGCAGCCTATACAATCAGCCCCAGCATTTT
>.|.|TRBV7-8|TRBJ2-6
CASSLTRGSAVTGANVLTF
TGTGCCAGCAGCTTAACCAGGGGTTCTGCAGTGACTGGGGCCAACGTCCTGACTTTC
>.|TRBD2|TRBV5-4|TRBJ2-3
CASSSAASGTDTQYF
TGTGCCAGCAGCTCGGCGGCTAGCGGTACGGATACGCAGTATTTT
>once|.|TRBV7-8|TRBJ2-7
CASSPLFSYEQYF
TGTGCCAGCAGCCCCCTTTTTTCCTACGAGCAGTACTTC
>.|.|TRBV11-3|TRBJ2-1
CASSPGLARKNEQFF
TGTGCCAGCAGCCCGGGCCTAGCGAGGAAAAATGAGCAGTTCTTC
>.|TRBD2|TRBV2|TRBJ2-3
CASSPGTSVADTQYF
TGTGCCAGCAGTCCCGGGACTAGCGTGGCAGATACGCAGTATTTT
>.|TRBD1|TRBV5-4|TRBJ1-1
CASSKAPTGGGTEAFF
TGTGCCAGCAGCAAGGCACCAACAGGGGGCGGAACTGAAGCTTTCTTT
>.|TRBD1|TRBV5-1|TRBJ1-6
CASSSDQGGGYSPLHF
TGCGCCAGCAGCTCTGATCAAGGGGGCGGGTATTCACCCCTCCACTTT
>.|.|TRBV4-2|TRBJ1-2
CASSTPGEGINGYTF
TGTGCCAGCAGCACCCCCGGGGAGGGTATCAATGGCTACACCTTC
>.|.|TRBV4-1|TRBJ1-1
CASSQGEWSEAFF
TGCGCCAGCAGCCAAGGAGAGTGGTCTGAAGCTTTCTTT
>.|.|TRBV19|TRBJ1-1
CASSIGGDNTEAFF
TGTGCCAGTAGTATCGGCGGGGACAACACTGAAGCTTTCTTT
>.|TRBD1|TRBV5-4|TRBJ1-2
CASSQGQGIRGYTF
TGTGCCAGCAGCCAGGGACAGGGGATTCGGGGCTACACCTTC
>.|.|TRBV6-6|TRBJ1-5
CASSYTDSNQPQHF
TGTGCCAGCAGTTATACAGATAGCAATCAGCCCCAGCATTTT
>few|TRBD1|TRBV19|TRBJ2-2
CASSGTGGHTGELFF
TGTGCCAGTAGCGGGACAGGGGGCCACACCGGGGAGCTGTTTTTT
>.|TRBD1|TRBV18|TRBJ1-1
CASSSTADRGTEAFF
TGTGCCAGCTCATCTACGGCGGACAGGGGCACTGAAGCTTTCTTT
>.|TRBD2|TRBV6-5|TRBJ2-5
CASGSSGGAGETQYF
TGTGCCAGCGGCAGTAGCGGGGGGGCCGGGGAGACCCAGTACTTC
>once|.|TRBV11-2|TRBJ1-6
CASSLVRANSPLHF
TGTGCCAGCAGCTTAGTGCGGGCTAATTCACCCCTCCACTTT
>once|.|TRBV5-8|TRBJ1-5
CASSGPNSNQPQHF
TGTGCCAGCAGCGGCCCGAATAGCAATCAGCCCCAGCATTTT
>.|.|TRBV15|TRBJ2-5
CATSRDIRGAYQETQYF
TGTGCCACCAGCAGAGATATCCGGGGGGCGTACCAAGAGACCCAGTACTTC
>.|TRBD1|TRBV7-9|TRBJ1-1
CASSLVPIQGANTEAFF
TGTGCCAGCAGCTTAGTTCCCATACAGGGGGCGAACACTGAAGCTTTCTTT
>.|TRBD1|TRBV18|TRBJ2-7
CASSPQRQGSEQYF
TGTGCCAGCTCACCACAAAGACAGGGGAGCGAGCAGTACTTC
>.|TRBD2|TRBV19|TRBJ2-3
CASSKPGSGEADTQYF
TGTGCCAGTAGTAAGCCGGGGAGCGGGGAGGCAGATACGCAGTATTTT
>.|TRBD1|TRBV4-2|TRBJ2-4
CASSQDVGTVIQYF
TGTGCCAGCAGCCAAGACGTCGGGACAGTCATTCAGTACTTC
>.|.|TRBV7-9|TRBJ1-2
CASSLAPTGAYGYTF
TGTGCCAGCAGCTTAGCGCCGACAGGAGCGTATGGCTACACCTTC
>few|.|TRBV7-9|TRBJ2-1
CASSPGRVGSSYNEQFF
TGTGCCAGCAGCCCGGGAAGGGTGGGAAGCTCCTACAATGAGCAGTTCTTC
>.|.|TRBV4-3|TRBJ2-7
CASSSGTLGEQYF
TGCGCCAGCTCCTCCGGGACACTCGGAGAGCAGTACTTC